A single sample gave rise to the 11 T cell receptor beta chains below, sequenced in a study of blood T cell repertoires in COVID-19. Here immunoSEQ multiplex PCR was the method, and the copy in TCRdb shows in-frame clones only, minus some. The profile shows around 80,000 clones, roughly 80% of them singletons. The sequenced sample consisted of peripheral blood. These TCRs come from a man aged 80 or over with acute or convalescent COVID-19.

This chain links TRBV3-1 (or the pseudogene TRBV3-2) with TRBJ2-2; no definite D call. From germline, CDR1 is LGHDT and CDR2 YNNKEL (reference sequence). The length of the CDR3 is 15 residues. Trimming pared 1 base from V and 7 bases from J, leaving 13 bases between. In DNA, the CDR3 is TGTGCCAGCAGCCAAGTTTCCACTTCTGTCGGGGAGCTGTTTTTT. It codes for CASSQVSTSVGELFF.

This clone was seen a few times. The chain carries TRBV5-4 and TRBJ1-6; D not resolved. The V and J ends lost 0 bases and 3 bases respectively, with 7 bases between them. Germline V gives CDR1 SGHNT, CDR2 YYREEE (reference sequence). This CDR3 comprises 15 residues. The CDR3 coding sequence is TGTGCCAGCAGCTTGGGAACAGACTATAATTCACCCCTCCACTTT. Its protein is CASSLGTDYNSPLHF.

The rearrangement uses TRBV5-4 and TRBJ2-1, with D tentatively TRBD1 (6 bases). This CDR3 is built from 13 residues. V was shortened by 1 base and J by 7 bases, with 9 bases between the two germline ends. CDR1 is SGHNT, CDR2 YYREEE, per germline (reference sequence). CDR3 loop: CASSLSRGNEQFF. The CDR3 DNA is TGTGCCAGCAGCTTGTCCAGGGGAAATGAGCAGTTCTTC. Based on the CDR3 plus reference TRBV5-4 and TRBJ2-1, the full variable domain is ETGVTQSPTHLIKTRGQQVTLRCSSQSGHNTVSWYQQALGQGPQFIFQYYREEENGRGNFPPRFSGLQFPNYSSELNVNALELDDSALYLCASSLSRGNEQFFGPGTRLTVL.

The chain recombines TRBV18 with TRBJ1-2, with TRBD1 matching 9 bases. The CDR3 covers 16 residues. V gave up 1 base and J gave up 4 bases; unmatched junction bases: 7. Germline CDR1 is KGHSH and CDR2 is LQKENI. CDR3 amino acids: CASSPRGQGSPYGYTF. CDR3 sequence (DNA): TGTGCCAGCTCACCACGTGGACAGGGGTCCCCCTATGGCTACACCTTC. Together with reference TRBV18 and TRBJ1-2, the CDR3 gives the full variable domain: NAGVMQNPRHLVRRRGQEARLRCSPMKGHSHVYWYRQLPEEGLKFMVYLQKENIIDESGMPKERFSAEFPKEGPSILRIQQVVRGDSAAYFCASSPRGQGSPYGYTFGSGTRLTVV.

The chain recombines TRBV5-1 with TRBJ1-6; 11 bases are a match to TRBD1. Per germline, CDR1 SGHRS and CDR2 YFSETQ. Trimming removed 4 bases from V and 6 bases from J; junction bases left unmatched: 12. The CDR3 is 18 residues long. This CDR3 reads CASSTGQGAMRGNSPLHF. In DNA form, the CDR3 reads TGCGCCAGCAGCACCGGACAGGGGGCTATGAGGGGTAATTCACCCCTCCACTTT.

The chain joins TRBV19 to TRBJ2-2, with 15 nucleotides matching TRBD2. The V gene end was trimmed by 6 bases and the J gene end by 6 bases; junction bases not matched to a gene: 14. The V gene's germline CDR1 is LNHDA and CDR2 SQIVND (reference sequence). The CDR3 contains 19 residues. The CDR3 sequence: CASRERVPGLAGGPGELFF. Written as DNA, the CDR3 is TGTGCCAGTAGAGAAAGGGTACCGGGACTAGCGGGGGGCCCCGGGGAGCTGTTTTTT.

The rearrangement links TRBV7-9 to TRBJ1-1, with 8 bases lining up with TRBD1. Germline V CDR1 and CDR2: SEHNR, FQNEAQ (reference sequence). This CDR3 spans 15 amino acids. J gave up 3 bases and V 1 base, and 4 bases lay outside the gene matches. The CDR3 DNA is TGTGCCAGCAGCTTAGGGCAGGGGGCGGACACTGAAGCTTTCTTT. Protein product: CASSLGQGADTEAFF. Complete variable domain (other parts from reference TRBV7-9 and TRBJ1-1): DTGVSQNPRHKITKRGQNVTFRCDPISEHNRLYWYRQTLGQGPEFLTYFQNEAQLEKSRLLSDRFSAERPKGSFSTLEIQRTEQGDSAMYLCASSLGQGADTEAFFGQGTRLTVV.

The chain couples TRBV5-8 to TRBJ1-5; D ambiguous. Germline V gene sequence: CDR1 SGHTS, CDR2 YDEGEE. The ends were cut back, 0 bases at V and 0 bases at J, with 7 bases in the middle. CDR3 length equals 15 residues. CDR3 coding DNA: TGTGCCAGCAGCTTGGCTGGCAGTAGCAATCAGCCCCAGCATTTT. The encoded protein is CASSLAGSSNQPQHF.

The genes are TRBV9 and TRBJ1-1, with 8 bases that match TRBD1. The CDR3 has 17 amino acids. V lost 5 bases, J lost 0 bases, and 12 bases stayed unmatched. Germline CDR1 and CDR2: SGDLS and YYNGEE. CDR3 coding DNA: TGTGCCAGCAGTGACGACAGGGGATTAGGTATGAACACTGAAGCTTTCTTT. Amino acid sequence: CASSDDRGLGMNTEAFF. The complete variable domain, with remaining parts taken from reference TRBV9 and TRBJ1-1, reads DSGVTQTPKHLITATGQRVTLRCSPRSGDLSVYWYQQSLDQGLQFLIQYYNGEERAKGNILERFSAQQFPDLHSELNLSSLELGDSALYFCASSDDRGLGMNTEAFFGQGTRLTVV.

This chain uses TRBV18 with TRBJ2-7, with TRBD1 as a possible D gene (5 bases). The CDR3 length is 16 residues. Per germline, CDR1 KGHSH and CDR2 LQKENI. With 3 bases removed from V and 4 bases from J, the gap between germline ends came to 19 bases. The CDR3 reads CASSPGSPQGVYEQYF. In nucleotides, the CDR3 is TGTGCCAGCTCACCTGGGTCCCCCCAAGGGGTTTACGAGCAGTACTTC.

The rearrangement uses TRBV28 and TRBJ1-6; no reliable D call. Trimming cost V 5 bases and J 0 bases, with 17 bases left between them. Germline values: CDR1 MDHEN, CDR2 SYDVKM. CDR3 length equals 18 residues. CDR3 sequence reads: CASSPRGVPSSYNSPLHF. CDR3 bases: TGTGCCAGCAGTCCCCGTGGAGTCCCAAGCTCCTATAATTCACCCCTCCACTTT.